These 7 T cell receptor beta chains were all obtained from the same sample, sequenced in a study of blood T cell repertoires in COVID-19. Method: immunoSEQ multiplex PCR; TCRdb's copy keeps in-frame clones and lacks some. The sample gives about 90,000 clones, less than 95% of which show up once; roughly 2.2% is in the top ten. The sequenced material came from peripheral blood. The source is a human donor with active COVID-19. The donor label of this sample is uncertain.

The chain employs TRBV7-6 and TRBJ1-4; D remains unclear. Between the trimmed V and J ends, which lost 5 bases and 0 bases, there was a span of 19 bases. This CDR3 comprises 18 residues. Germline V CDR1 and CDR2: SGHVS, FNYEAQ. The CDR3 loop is CASSPRKTLGATNEKLFF. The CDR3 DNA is TGTGCCAGCAGCCCCCGAAAGACCCTCGGAGCAACTAATGAAAAACTGTTTTTT.

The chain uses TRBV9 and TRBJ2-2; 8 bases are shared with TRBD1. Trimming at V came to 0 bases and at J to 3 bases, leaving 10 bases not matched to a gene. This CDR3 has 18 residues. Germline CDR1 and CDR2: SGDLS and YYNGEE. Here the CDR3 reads CASSVEGRQGAYTGELFF. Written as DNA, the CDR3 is TGTGCCAGCAGCGTAGAGGGACGGCAGGGGGCATACACCGGGGAGCTGTTTTTT.

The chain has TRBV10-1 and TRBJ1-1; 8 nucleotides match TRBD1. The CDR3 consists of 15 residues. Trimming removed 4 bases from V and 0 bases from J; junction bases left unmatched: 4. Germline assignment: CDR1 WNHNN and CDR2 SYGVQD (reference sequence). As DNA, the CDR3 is TGCGCCAGCAGTGCCAGGACAGGGCTGAACACTGAAGCTTTCTTT. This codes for CASSARTGLNTEAFF.

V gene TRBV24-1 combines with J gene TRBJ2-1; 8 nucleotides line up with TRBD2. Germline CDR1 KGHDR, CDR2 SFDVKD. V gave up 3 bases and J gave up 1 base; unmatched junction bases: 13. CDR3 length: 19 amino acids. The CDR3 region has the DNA TGTGCCACCAGTGATCCAGCGGGGGCCCGAATAACTTCCTACAATGAGCAGTTCTTC. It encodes CATSDPAGARITSYNEQFF.

For the CDR3, the DNA is TGTGCCAGCAGCCAAGATAGGAGAAATCAGCCCCAGCATTTT. It is translated as CASSQDRRNQPQHF. The chain links TRBV4-2 to TRBJ1-5, with D unclear. Germline V gene sequence: CDR1 LGHNA, CDR2 YNFKEQ. V was pared by 0 bases and J by 4 bases, with 7 bases between. This CDR3 has 14 residues.

The CDR3 here is CASSQGELAKNIQYF. DNA of the CDR3: TGTGCCAGCAGCCAAGGGGAGTTAGCCAAAAACATTCAGTACTTC. The chain recombines TRBV3-1 (or the pseudogene TRBV3-2) with TRBJ2-4, with D perhaps TRBD2 (5 bases). V lost 1 base and J 0 bases, leaving 7 bases between the germline ends. Germline values: CDR1 LGHDT, CDR2 YNNKEL (reference sequence). The CDR3 consists of 15 residues.

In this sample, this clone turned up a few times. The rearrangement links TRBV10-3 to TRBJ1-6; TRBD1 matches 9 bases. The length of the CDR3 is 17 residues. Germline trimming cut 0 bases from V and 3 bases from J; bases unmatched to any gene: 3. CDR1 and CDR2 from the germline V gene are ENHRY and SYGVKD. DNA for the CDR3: TGTGCCATCAGTGAGTCCGGGACAGGGTTCTATAATTCACCCCTCCACTTT. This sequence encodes CAISESGTGFYNSPLHF.